This is a list of T cell receptor beta chains from one sample in a study of siplizumab effects on memory and regulatory T cells. The repertoire was sequenced with immunoSEQ multiplex PCR; TCRdb's copy has only in-frame clones and lacks some. The sample consists of 6,000 to 8,500 clones, 35% to 45% of them appearing once. These receptors have no known antigen. Sequencing was performed on CFSE-low (dividing) CD8+ T cells sorted from an allogeneic mixed lymphocyte reaction. The source is a human donor in good health; the cells came from an allogeneic mixed lymphocyte reaction. The CDR3 runs from the conserved cysteine through the conserved F or W. D genes are given only for firm matches. Expanded clones get a size class; other rows say once, few or many, or leave the size out.

j_gene: TRBJ2-7
v_gene: TRBV9
abundance: .
d_gene: .
CDR3aa: CASSAPPSYEQYF
CDR3nt: TGTGCCAGCAGCGCCCCTCCATCCTACGAGCAGTACTTC

j_gene: TRBJ1-5
v_gene: TRBV27
abundance: medium-sized
d_gene: .
CDR3aa: CASSSNPGDNHQPQHF
CDR3nt: TGTGCCAGCAGTTCAAATCCAGGGGACAACCATCAGCCCCAGCATTTT

j_gene: TRBJ1-1
v_gene: TRBV5-1
abundance: .
d_gene: .
CDR3aa: CASSLEGTEAFF
CDR3nt: TGCGCCAGCAGCTTGGAAGGGACTGAAGCTTTCTTT

j_gene: TRBJ2-1
v_gene: TRBV2
abundance: once
d_gene: .
CDR3aa: CASSLSGEQFF
CDR3nt: TGTGCCAGCAGCTTATCGGGGGAGCAGTTCTTC

j_gene: TRBJ2-7
v_gene: TRBV9
abundance: medium-sized
d_gene: .
CDR3aa: CASSANPIEVPYSYEQYF
CDR3nt: TGTGCCAGCAGCGCCAACCCGATTGAGGTCCCATACTCCTACGAGCAGTACTTC

j_gene: TRBJ2-3
v_gene: TRBV7-3
abundance: .
d_gene: TRBD2
CDR3aa: CASSSGTSGIADTQYF
CDR3nt: TGTGCCAGCAGCTCCGGGACTAGCGGGATCGCAGATACGCAGTATTTT

j_gene: TRBJ2-1
v_gene: TRBV7-9
abundance: .
d_gene: .
CDR3aa: CASSLEWGEQFF
CDR3nt: TGTGCCAGCAGCTTAGAGTGGGGCGAGCAGTTCTTC

j_gene: TRBJ2-1
v_gene: TRBV5-6
abundance: .
d_gene: .
CDR3aa: CASSPLTAFEQFF
CDR3nt: TGTGCCAGCAGCCCCCTCACTGCTTTTGAGCAGTTCTTC

j_gene: TRBJ1-4
v_gene: TRBV7-2
abundance: medium-sized
d_gene: .
CDR3aa: CASSLTHVRAKNEKLFF
CDR3nt: TGTGCCAGCAGCCTAACCCACGTCAGGGCCAAAAATGAAAAACTGTTTTTT

j_gene: TRBJ1-4
v_gene: TRBV27
abundance: .
d_gene: TRBD1
CDR3aa: CASSPNRGVEEKLFF
CDR3nt: TGTGCCAGCAGTCCGAACAGGGGGGTAGAAGAAAAACTGTTTTTT

j_gene: TRBJ2-1
v_gene: TRBV27
abundance: few
d_gene: .
CDR3aa: CASSFRANNEQFF
CDR3nt: TGTGCCAGCAGTTTCAGGGCTAACAATGAGCAGTTCTTC

j_gene: TRBJ2-7
v_gene: TRBV9
abundance: .
d_gene: .
CDR3aa: CASSVGGFSEQYF
CDR3nt: TGTGCCAGCAGCGTAGGGGGATTCTCCGAGCAGTACTTC

j_gene: TRBJ2-3
v_gene: TRBV11-2
abundance: medium-sized
d_gene: .
CDR3aa: CASSPHLRLADTQYF
CDR3nt: TGTGCCAGCAGCCCCCATTTACGGCTAGCCGATACGCAGTATTTT

j_gene: TRBJ1-2
v_gene: TRBV5-1
abundance: medium-sized
d_gene: TRBD1
CDR3aa: CASSSDGQGTFYGYTF
CDR3nt: TGCGCCAGCAGCTCCGACGGACAGGGGACCTTCTATGGCTACACCTTC

j_gene: TRBJ2-5
v_gene: TRBV10-1
abundance: .
d_gene: .
CDR3aa: CAGFRGPQETQYF
CDR3nt: TGCGCCGGGTTTCGGGGTCCTCAAGAGACCCAGTACTTC

j_gene: TRBJ2-5
v_gene: TRBV4-1
abundance: .
d_gene: .
CDR3aa: CASSQGGGQETQYF
CDR3nt: TGCGCCAGCAGCCAAGGAGGGGGACAAGAGACCCAGTACTTC

j_gene: TRBJ2-7
v_gene: TRBV4-3
abundance: medium-sized
d_gene: .
CDR3aa: CASSQARAYYEQYF
CDR3nt: TGCGCCAGCAGCCAAGCCCGGGCCTACTACGAGCAGTACTTC

j_gene: TRBJ2-7
v_gene: TRBV5-4
abundance: .
d_gene: TRBD1
CDR3aa: CASSQGQVYEQYF
CDR3nt: TGTGCCAGCAGCCAAGGACAGGTTTACGAGCAGTACTTC

j_gene: TRBJ1-1
v_gene: TRBV30
abundance: few
d_gene: .
CDR3aa: CAWKIGGGNTEAFF
CDR3nt: TGTGCCTGGAAAATCGGAGGCGGGAACACTGAAGCTTTCTTT

j_gene: TRBJ2-1
v_gene: TRBV7-9
abundance: medium-sized
d_gene: TRBD2
CDR3aa: CASSSPLAGVWNEQFF
CDR3nt: TGTGCCAGCAGCAGTCCGCTAGCGGGAGTATGGAATGAGCAGTTCTTC

j_gene: TRBJ2-1
v_gene: TRBV7-9
abundance: few
d_gene: TRBD2
CDR3aa: CASSLSSGRPYNEQFF
CDR3nt: TGTGCCAGCAGCTTATCTAGCGGGAGGCCCTACAATGAGCAGTTCTTC

j_gene: TRBJ2-7
v_gene: TRBV7-8
abundance: once
d_gene: .
CDR3aa: CASSINYWEYEQYF
CDR3nt: TGTGCCAGCAGCATCAACTATTGGGAATACGAGCAGTACTTC

j_gene: TRBJ2-7
v_gene: TRBV11-2
abundance: medium-sized
d_gene: .
CDR3aa: CASSLGRGGSYEQYF
CDR3nt: TGTGCCAGCAGCTTAGGAAGGGGTGGGTCCTACGAGCAGTACTTC

j_gene: TRBJ2-7
v_gene: TRBV11-3
abundance: .
d_gene: .
CDR3aa: CASSLPTDRISYEQYF
CDR3nt: TGTGCCAGCAGCTTACCAACAGACAGGATCTCCTACGAGCAGTACTTC

j_gene: TRBJ1-1
v_gene: TRBV19
abundance: medium-sized
d_gene: TRBD1
CDR3aa: CASSMDRVKSDANTEAFF
CDR3nt: TGTGCCAGTAGTATGGACAGGGTTAAATCTGATGCGAACACTGAAGCTTTCTTT

j_gene: TRBJ2-7
v_gene: TRBV30
abundance: .
d_gene: TRBD2
CDR3aa: CAWSVGTSEQYF
CDR3nt: TGTGCCTGGAGTGTCGGGACTAGCGAGCAGTACTTC

j_gene: TRBJ2-1
v_gene: TRBV9
abundance: medium-sized
d_gene: .
CDR3aa: CASSDVSREQFF
CDR3nt: TGTGCCAGCAGCGACGTTTCCCGGGAGCAGTTCTTC

j_gene: TRBJ2-7
v_gene: TRBV5-3
abundance: .
d_gene: .
CDR3aa: CASSAGLGTYEQYF
CDR3nt: TGTGCCAGCAGCGCAGGACTTGGGACCTACGAGCAGTACTTC

j_gene: TRBJ2-1
v_gene: TRBV29-1
abundance: medium-sized
d_gene: .
CDR3aa: CSVAGNEQFF
CDR3nt: TGCAGCGTTGCTGGCAATGAGCAGTTCTTC

j_gene: TRBJ2-7
v_gene: TRBV7-3
abundance: .
d_gene: .
CDR3aa: CASSWGTYEQYF
CDR3nt: TGTGCCAGCAGCTGGGGAACTTACGAGCAGTACTTC

j_gene: TRBJ1-2
v_gene: TRBV4-3
abundance: .
d_gene: .
CDR3aa: CASSQGRGQYGYTF
CDR3nt: TGCGCCAGCAGCCAAGGTCGGGGGCAATATGGCTACACCTTC